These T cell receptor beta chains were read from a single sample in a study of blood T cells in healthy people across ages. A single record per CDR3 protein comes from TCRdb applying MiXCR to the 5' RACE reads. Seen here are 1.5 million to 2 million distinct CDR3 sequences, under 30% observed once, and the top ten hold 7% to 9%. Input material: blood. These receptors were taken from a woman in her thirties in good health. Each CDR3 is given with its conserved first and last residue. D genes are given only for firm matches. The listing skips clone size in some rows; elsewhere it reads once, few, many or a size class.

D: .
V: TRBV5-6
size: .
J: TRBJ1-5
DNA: TGTGCCAGCAGCTTGGGTGGGCGGTATAGCAATCAGCCCCAGCATTTT
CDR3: CASSLGGRYSNQPQHF

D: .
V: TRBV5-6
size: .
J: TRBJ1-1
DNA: TGTGCCAGCAGCTCCACGCCGGGACAACACACTGAAGCTTTCTTT
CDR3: CASSSTPGQHTEAFF

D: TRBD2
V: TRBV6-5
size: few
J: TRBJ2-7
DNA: TGTGCCACCATAGCGGGAGGGGGCTACGAGCAGTACTTC
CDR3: CATIAGGGYEQYF

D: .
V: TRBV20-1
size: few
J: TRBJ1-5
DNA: TGCAGTGCTAGGAAAGGGATGACGCAGGGACAGCCCCAGCATTTT
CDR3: CSARKGMTQGQPQHF

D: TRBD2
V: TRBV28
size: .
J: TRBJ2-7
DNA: TGTGTCAGCCGGCTCGGTAGCGGGAACTACGAGCAGTACTTC
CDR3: CVSRLGSGNYEQYF

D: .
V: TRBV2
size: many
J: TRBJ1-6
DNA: TGTGCCAGCAGTGAATTGGGATCTAATAATTCACCCCTCCACTTT
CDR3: CASSELGSNNSPLHF

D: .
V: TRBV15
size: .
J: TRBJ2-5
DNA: TGTGCCACCAGCACTTACAAGGATACCCAGTACTTC
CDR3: CATSTYKDTQYF

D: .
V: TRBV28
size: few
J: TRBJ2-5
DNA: TGTGCCAGCAGTTTATCGGCCCCGGGCACCCAGTACTTC
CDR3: CASSLSAPGTQYF

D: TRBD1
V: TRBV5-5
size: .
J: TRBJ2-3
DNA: TGTGCCAGCAGCCGCCGACAGGGGATAGGAGATACGCAGTATTTT
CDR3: CASSRRQGIGDTQYF

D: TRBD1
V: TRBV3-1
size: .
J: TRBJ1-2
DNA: TGTGCCAGCAGTCAAGATAACAGGGGTGGTGGCTACACCTTC
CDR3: CASSQDNRGGGYTF

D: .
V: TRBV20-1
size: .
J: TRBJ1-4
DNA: TGCAGTGCTCGGGTCAATACTAATGAAAAACTGTTTTTT
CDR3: CSARVNTNEKLFF

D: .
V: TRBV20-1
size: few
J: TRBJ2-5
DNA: TGCAGTGCTAAACAGGCGACCGGGGGTACCCAGTACTTC
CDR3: CSAKQATGGTQYF

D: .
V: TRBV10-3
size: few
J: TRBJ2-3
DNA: TGTGCCATCTCGCAGGGAGGAAGGGATACGCAGTATTTT
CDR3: CAISQGGRDTQYF

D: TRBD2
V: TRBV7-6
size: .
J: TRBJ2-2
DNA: TGTGCCAGCAGCCCGTCCGGGGGGATCGGGGAGCTGTTTTTT
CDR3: CASSPSGGIGELFF

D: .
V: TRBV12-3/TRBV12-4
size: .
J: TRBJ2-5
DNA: TGTGCCAGCAGGGACGCGAGGGGCCAAGAGACCCGGTACTTC
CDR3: CASRDARGQETRYF

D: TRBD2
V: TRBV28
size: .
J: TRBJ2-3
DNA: TGTGCCAGCAGACCAGCGGGGGGCACAGATACGCAGTATTTT
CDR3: CASRPAGGTDTQYF

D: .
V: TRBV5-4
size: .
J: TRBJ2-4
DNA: TGTGCCAGCAGCTTGGTGGAGAGAGGAGACATTCAGTACTTC
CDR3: CASSLVERGDIQYF

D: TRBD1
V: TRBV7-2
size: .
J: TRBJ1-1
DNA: TGTGCCAGCAGCAGAGGCATGGGACAGACTGAAGCTTTCTTT
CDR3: CASSRGMGQTEAFF

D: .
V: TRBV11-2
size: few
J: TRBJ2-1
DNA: TGTGCCAGCAGCTTTCCCCTGGACTGCTTAGTGGATGAGCAGTTCTTC
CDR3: CASSFPLDCLVDEQFF

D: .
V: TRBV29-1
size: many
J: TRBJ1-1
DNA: TGCAGCGTTGGTAAGGGTGAAGGGTTTGAAGCTTTCTTT
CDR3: CSVGKGEGFEAFF

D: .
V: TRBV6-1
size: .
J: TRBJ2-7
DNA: TGTGCCAGCGCCCTAGACCCGAGGGGTTTTAGCTCCTACGAGCAGTACTTC
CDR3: CASALDPRGFSSYEQYF

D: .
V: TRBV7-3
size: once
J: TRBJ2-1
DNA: TGTGCCAGCAGCCCCGATGTATGGACCTCCTACAATGAGCAGTTCTTC
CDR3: CASSPDVWTSYNEQFF

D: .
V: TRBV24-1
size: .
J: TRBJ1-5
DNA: TGTGCCACCAAAAGGGGGGGTCACAATCAGCCCCAGCATTTT
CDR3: CATKRGGHNQPQHF

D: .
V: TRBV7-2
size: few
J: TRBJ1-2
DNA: TGTGCCAGCAGTTTAGGTGTCGTGACAGGTCTTAACTATGGCTACACCTTC
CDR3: CASSLGVVTGLNYGYTF

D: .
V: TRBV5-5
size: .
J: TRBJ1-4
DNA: TGTGCCAGCAGCCCATTGGGGGAAAAACTGGTTTTT
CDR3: CASSPLGEKLVF

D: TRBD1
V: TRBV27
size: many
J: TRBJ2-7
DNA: TGTGCCAGCAGTTTAAGCTCTCCCGACAGGGGGTACGAGCAGTACTTC
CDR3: CASSLSSPDRGYEQYF

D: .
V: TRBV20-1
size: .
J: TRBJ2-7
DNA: TGCAGTGCTTCTTTAAGTAGCGGAAGAAGCGAGCAGTACTTC
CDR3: CSASLSSGRSEQYF

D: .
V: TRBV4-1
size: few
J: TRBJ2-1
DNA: TGCGCCAGCAGCCTAGTAGGGGGGAATTCTGGCAATGAGCAGTTCTTC
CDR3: CASSLVGGNSGNEQFF

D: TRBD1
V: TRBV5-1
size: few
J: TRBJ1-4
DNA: TGCACCAGCAGCCTATCCGGGACAGCAAATGAAAAACTGTTTTTT
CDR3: CTSSLSGTANEKLFF

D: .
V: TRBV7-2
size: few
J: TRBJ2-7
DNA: TGTGCCAGCTCCGGGGGGCGTAGTAACCGCGAGCAGTACTTC
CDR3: CASSGGRSNREQYF

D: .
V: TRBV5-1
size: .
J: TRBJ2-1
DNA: TGCGCCAGCAGCTTGGCGGGACTCCCCCGACGGCAGTTCTTC
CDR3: CASSLAGLPRRQFF

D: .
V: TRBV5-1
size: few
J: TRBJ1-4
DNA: TGCGCCAGCAGCCTCCAGGGGAGGAAACTGTTTTTT
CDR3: CASSLQGRKLFF

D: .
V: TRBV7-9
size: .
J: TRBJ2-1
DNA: TGTGCCAGCAGCTTCCACATTATAGTGGGACCAGAGGGGTACAATGAGCAGTTCTTC
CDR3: CASSFHIIVGPEGYNEQFF

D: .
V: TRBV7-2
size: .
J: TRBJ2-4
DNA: TGTGCCAGCAGCTTAGCGGGAACCGATTCAAACATTCAGTACTTC
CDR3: CASSLAGTDSNIQYF

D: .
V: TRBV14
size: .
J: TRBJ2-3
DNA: TGTGCCAGCAGCCAAGACTGGAGGGAGCCATACACAGATACGCAGTATTTT
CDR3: CASSQDWREPYTDTQYF

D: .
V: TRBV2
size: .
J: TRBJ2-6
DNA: TGTGCCAGCAGCGGACAGTACTCTGGGGCCAACGTCCTGACTTTC
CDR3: CASSGQYSGANVLTF

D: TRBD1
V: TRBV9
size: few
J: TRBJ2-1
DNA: TGTGCCAGCAGCGCCACAGGGGGCACTGAGCAGTTCTTC
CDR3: CASSATGGTEQFF

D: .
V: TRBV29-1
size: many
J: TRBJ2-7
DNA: TGCAGCGTCGCGGGACTCTCGAGCTCCTACGAGCAGTACTTC
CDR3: CSVAGLSSSYEQYF

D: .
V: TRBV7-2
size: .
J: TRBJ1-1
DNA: TGTGCCAGCAGCTCGCTGGCGGACACTGAAGCTTTCTTT
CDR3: CASSSLADTEAFF

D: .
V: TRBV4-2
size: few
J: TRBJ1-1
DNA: TGTGCCAGCAGCCAAACGGGAGGCGACACTGAAGCTTTCTTT
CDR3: CASSQTGGDTEAFF

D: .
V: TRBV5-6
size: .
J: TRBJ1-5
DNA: TGTGCCAGCAAAAATTGGGGGGGTCAGCCCCAGCATTTT
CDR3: CASKNWGGQPQHF

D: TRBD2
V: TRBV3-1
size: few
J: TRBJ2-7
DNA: TGTGCCAGCAGGCTTACTAGCGGGGGAGACGAGCAGTACTTC
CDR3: CASRLTSGGDEQYF

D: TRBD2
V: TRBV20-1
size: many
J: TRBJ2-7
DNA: TGCAGTGCTAGCCTAGCGGGAGCCCCCAGGGAGCAGTACTTC
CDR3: CSASLAGAPREQYF

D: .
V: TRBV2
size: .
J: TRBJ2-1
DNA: TGTGCCAGCAGTACACCCCAAGGGGGGTCCATCAATGAGCAGTTCTTC
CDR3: CASSTPQGGSINEQFF

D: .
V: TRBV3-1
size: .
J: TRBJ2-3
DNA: TGTGCCAGCAGCCATTATCAACCAGATACGCAGTATTTT
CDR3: CASSHYQPDTQYF

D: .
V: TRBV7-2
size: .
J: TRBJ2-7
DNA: TGTGCCAGCAGCCCCCGTTCTACCCACGAGCAGTACTTC
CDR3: CASSPRSTHEQYF

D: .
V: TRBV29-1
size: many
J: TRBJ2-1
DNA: TGCAGCGTGGTAGACGGTAGCTCCTACAATGAGCAGTTCTTC
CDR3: CSVVDGSSYNEQFF

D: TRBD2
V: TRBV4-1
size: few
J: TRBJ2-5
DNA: TGCGCCAGCAGCCAAGGCGAGTCGGGGGGGTACCAAGAGACCCAGTACTTC
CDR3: CASSQGESGGYQETQYF

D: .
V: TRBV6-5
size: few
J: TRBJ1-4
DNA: TGTGCCAGCGTGGTTAGGTTTAGGAGATTAAATGAAAAACTGTTTTTT
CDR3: CASVVRFRRLNEKLFF

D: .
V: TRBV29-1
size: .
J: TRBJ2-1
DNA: TGCAGCGTTGAAACGGGGCCGGGTGACAATGAGCAGTTCTTC
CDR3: CSVETGPGDNEQFF

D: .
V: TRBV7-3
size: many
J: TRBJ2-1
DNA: TGTGCCAGCAGTGCCGGGGCATACAATGAGCAGTTCTTC
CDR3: CASSAGAYNEQFF

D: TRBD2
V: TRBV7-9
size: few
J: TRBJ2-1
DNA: TGTGCCACGAGAGGAGCGGGATCCTACAATGAGCAGTTCTTC
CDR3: CATRGAGSYNEQFF

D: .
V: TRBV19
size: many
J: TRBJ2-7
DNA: TGTGCCAGTAGTATAGGCCTTGGATACGAGCAGTACTTC
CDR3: CASSIGLGYEQYF